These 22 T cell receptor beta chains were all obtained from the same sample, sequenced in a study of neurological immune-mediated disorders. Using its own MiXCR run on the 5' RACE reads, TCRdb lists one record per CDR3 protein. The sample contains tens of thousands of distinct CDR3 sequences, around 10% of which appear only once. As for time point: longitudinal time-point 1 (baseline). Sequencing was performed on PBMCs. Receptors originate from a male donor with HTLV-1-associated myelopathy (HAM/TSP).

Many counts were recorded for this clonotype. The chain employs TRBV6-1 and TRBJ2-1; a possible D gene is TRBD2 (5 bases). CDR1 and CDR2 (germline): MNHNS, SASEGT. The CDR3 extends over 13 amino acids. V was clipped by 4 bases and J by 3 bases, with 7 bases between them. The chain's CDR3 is CASSGEIYNEQFF. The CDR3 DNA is TGTGCCAGCAGTGGGGAGATCTACAATGAGCAGTTCTTC.

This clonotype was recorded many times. CDR3 sequence (DNA): TGTGCCAGCAGCAGAATCCGGGACAGGGTGATCGCAGATACGCAGTATTTT. Translated: CASSRIRDRVIADTQYF. The chain links TRBV7-6 to TRBJ2-3, with 9 bases aligning to TRBD1. CDR3 length: 17 amino acids. The trim removed 5 bases at V and 4 bases at J, leaving 13 bases unmatched. CDR1 and CDR2 (germline): SGHVS, FNYEAQ. Using reference TRBV7-6 and TRBJ2-3 for the parts outside the CDR3, the full variable domain is GAGVSQSPRYKVTKRGQDVALRCDPISGHVSLYWYRQALGQGPEFLTYFNYEAQQDKSGLPNDRFSAERPEGSISTLTIQRTEQRDSAMYRCASSRIRDRVIADTQYFGPGTRLTVL.

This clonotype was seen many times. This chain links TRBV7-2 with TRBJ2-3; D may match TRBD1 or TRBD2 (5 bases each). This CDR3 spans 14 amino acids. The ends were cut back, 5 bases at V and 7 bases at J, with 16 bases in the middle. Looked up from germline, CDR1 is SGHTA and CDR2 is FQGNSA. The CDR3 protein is CASSPRDPPNTQYF. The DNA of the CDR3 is TGTGCCAGCAGCCCCCGGGACCCCCCGAATACGCAGTATTTT.

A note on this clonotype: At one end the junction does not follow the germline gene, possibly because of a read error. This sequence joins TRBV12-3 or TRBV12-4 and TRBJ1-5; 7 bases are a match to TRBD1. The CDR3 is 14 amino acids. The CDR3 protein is CAGSQGGDYQPQHF. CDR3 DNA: TGTGCCGGCAGCCAGGGGGGGGACTATCAGCCCCAGCATTTT.

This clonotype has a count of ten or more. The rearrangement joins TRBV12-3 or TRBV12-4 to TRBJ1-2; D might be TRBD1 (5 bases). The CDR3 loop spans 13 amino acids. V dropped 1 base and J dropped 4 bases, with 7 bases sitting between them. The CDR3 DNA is TGTGCCAGCAGTTTAGAGGGGCGCTATGGCTACACCTTC. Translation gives CASSLEGRYGYTF.

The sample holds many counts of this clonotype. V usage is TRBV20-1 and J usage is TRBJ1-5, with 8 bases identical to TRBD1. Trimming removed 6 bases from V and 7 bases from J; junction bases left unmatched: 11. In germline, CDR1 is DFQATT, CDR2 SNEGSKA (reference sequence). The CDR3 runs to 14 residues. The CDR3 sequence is CSADPTGAGQPQHF. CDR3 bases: TGCAGTGCCGACCCGACAGGGGCAGGGCAGCCCCAGCATTTT.

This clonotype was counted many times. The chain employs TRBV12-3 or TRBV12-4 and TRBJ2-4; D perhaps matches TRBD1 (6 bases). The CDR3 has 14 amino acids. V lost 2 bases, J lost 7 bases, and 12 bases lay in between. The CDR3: CASSLSGAGNIQYF. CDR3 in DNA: TGTGCCAGCAGTTTATCAGGGGCTGGGAACATTCAGTACTTC.

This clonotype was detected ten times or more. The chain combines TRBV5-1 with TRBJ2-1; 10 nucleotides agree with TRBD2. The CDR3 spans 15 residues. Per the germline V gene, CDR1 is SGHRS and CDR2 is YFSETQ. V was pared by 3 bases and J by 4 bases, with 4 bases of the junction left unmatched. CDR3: CASSSSGGGYNEQFF. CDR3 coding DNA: TGCGCCAGCAGCTCAAGCGGGGGGGGGTACAATGAGCAGTTCTTC.

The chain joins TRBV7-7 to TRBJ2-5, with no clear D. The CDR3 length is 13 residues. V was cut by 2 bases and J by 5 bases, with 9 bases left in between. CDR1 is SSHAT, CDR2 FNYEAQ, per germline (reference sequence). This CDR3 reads CASSLHLRETQYF. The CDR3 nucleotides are TGTGCCAGCAGCTTACACCTTAGGGAGACCCAGTACTTC.

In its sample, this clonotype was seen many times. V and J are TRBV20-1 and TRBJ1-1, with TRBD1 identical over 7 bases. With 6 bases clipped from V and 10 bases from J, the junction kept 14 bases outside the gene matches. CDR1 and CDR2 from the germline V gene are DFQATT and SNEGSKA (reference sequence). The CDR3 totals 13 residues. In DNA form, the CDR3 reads TGCAGTGCGGTGGAGGGGGCAGGACGGGTAGCTTTCTTT. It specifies CSAVEGAGRVAFF.

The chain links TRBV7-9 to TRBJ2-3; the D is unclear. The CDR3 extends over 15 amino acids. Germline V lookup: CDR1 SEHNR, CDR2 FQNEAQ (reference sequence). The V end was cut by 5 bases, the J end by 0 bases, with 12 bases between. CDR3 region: CASSTNPRSTDTQYF. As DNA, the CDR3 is TGTGCCAGCAGCACTAACCCCAGGAGCACAGATACGCAGTATTTT.

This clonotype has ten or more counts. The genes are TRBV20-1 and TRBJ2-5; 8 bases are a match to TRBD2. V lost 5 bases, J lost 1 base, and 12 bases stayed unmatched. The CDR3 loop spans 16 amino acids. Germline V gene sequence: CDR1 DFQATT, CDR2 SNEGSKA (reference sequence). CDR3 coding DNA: TGCAGTGCTTTTCAGGCTAGCGGGCGACCCCAAGAGACCCAGTACTTC. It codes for CSAFQASGRPQETQYF.

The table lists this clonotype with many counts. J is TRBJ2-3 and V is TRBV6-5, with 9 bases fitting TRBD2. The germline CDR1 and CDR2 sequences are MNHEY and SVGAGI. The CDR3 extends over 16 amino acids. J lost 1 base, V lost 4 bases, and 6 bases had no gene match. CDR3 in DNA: TGTGCCAGCAGTTCCCCGGGACTAGCAGGCACAGATACGCAGTATTTT. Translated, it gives CASSSPGLAGTDTQYF.

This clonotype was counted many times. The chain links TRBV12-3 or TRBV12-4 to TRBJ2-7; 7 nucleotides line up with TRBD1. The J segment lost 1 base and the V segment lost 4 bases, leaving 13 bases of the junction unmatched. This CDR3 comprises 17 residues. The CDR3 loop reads CASSYYSGGQVSYEQYF. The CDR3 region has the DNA TGTGCCAGCAGTTACTATTCGGGCGGACAGGTGTCCTACGAGCAGTACTTC.

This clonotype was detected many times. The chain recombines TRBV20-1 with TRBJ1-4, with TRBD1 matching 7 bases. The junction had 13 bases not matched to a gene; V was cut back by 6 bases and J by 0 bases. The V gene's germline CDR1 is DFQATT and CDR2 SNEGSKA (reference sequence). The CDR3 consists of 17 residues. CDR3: CSATLFGQDATNEKLFF. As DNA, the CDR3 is TGCAGTGCAACCCTCTTTGGACAGGACGCAACTAATGAAAAACTGTTTTTT.

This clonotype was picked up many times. The CDR3 loop is CASSSIPVQPQHF. CDR3 in DNA: TGTGCCAGCAGTTCAATCCCGGTTCAGCCCCAGCATTTT. J is TRBJ1-5 and V is TRBV12-3 or TRBV12-4, with D uncertain. This CDR3 is built from 13 residues. V was cut by 4 bases and J by 6 bases, with 10 bases left in between.

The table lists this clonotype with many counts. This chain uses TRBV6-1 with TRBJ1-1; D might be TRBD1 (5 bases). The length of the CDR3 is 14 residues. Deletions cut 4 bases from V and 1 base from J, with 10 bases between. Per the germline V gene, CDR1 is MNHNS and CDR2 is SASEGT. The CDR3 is CASSGQISNTEAFF. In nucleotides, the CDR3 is TGTGCCAGCAGTGGACAGATTTCGAACACTGAAGCTTTCTTT.

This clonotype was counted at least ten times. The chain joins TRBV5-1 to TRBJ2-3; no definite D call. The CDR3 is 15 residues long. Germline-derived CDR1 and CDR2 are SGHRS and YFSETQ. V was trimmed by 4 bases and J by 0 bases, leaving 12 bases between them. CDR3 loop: CASSPSALSTDTQYF. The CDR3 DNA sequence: TGCGCCAGCAGCCCGTCGGCGTTAAGCACAGATACGCAGTATTTT.

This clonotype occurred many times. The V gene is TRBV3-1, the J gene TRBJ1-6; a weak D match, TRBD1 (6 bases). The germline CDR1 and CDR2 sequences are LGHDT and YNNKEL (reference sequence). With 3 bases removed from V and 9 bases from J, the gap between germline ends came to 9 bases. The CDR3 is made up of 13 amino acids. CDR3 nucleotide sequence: TGTGCCAGCAGCCAGGGGGCGAGTTCACCCCTCCACTTT. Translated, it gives CASSQGASSPLHF.

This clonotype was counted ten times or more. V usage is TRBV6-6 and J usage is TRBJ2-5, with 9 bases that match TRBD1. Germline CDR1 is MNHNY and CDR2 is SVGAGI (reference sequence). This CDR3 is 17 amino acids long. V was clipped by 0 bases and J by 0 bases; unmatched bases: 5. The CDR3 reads CASSYSGTGPNQETQYF. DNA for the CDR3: TGTGCCAGCAGTTACTCGGGGACAGGGCCCAACCAAGAGACCCAGTACTTC.

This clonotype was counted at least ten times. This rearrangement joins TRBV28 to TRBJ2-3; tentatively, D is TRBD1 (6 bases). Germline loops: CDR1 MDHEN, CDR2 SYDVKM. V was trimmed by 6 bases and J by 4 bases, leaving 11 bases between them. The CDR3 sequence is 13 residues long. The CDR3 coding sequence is TGTGCCAGCAGAAAACAGGGAGCAGATACGCAGTATTTT. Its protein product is CASRKQGADTQYF.

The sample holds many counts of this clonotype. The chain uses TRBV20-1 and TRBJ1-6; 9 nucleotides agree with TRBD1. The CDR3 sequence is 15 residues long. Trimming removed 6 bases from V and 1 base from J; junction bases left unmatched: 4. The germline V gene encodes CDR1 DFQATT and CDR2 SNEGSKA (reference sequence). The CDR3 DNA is TGCAGTGCCGGGACAGGGAGATCCTATAATTCACCCCTCCACTTT. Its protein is CSAGTGRSYNSPLHF.